This entry concerns a single T cell receptor (beta chain). This clone's antigen is unknown. No base-level quality is on record; no much larger clone is a single base apart. The data belong to a study of cytomegalovirus exposure and HLA in healthy donors (TCRdb year 2017). For the wider study: An earlier analysis of around 600 of the donors reported 250 to 350 Gb of sequence data and roughly 110 million unique TCR beta sequences from about 200 million T cells. All discovery cohort repertoires had been generated using a single sequencing platform. Donor age, sex, ethnicity and CMV serostatus were compiled alongside the repertoire data. To study patterns of TCR occurrence, a later analysis re-analyzed previously published TCR beta repertoires from under 750 donors and added high-resolution HLA genotyping. Of the roughly 400 genotyped donors, roughly 80% were placed in the genetic ancestry cluster associated with self-reported Caucasian donors. To predict cytomegalovirus infection status, the study combined high-throughput TCR immunosequencing, statistical association of individual TCRs with disease status, and machine learning. Roughly 300 gigabases of sequencing data and roughly 81 million unique TCR sequences made up an early release that covered fewer than 650 HLA-typed donors. To decide whether each TCR beta V gene segment behaved as functional or pseudogenic, an earlier analysis of nearly 600 of the donors relied on high-throughput TCR beta sequencing. Rather than using new phenotypic data, the later analysis identified candidate immune exposures from TCR beta sequences and from how often those sequences occurred across donors. A later genetic analysis took genome-wide SNP genotypes for about 65% of the roughly 670 donors and used that subset as a discovery cohort. Because of strong linkage in the cohort, roughly five DR-DQ haplotypes were treated as single units for association and clustering. The study profiled the T cell repertoires of approximately 700 subjects by immunosequencing and related them to cytomegalovirus serostatus. In addition to the first cohort of 650 to 750 subjects, a separate validation cohort of 130 or so different subjects was used. Among some 400 genotyped donors of the cohort, an average of around 250,000 unique TCR beta nucleotide sequences was sequenced per donor, of which about 20% were non-productive. Typing coverage varied by locus: roughly 629-630 donors for A, B, C, DRB1 and DQB1; around 560 for DQA1; approximately 610 for DPA1; more than 450 for DPB1. HLA typing included class I and class II loci at four-digit resolution. The study was designed to test whether signatures of past pathogen exposure could be identified by cataloging public T cell receptors.

The cohort consisted of 600 to 750 healthy bone marrow donors. Cohort members were all nominally healthy when sampled, although unrecorded immune exposures were likely present. The donor was CMV seronegative and belonged to the group of approximately 320 seronegative cohort members. Every donor gave a peripheral blood sample, and the peripheral blood mononuclear cells from that sample were used for TCR beta sequencing. The Qiagen DNeasy Blood Extraction Kit was used to extract genomic DNA from the blood cell samples. From the germline V gene, CDR1 is SGDLS and CDR2 is YYNGEE. The CDR3 starts with the cysteine, ends with the phenylalanine, and has 15 residues. The read is trimmed to its CDR3 DNA, 45 bases read in frame from base 1. The V and J ends are trimmed by 4 bases and 0 bases, leaving 11 bases between them. The protocol used for the library was the immunoSEQ multiplex PCR assay. For the multiplex PCR, a mixture combining 60 forward primers for TCR Vbeta segments and 13 reverse primers for TCR Jbeta segments was used. A multiplex PCR assay on genomic DNA amplified the CDR3 region of rearranged TCR beta genes. The Illumina HiSeq System was used to sequence the amplified TCR beta libraries as 87-base-pair reads. Concerning the study's data processing: Across the 666 repertoires, a later analysis counted tens of millions of unique TCR beta chains, roughly 11 million of which were shared by at least two donors. To remove PCR and sequencing errors, raw reads were error-corrected and collapsed into unique sequences using a nearest-neighbor algorithm that merged closely related sequences. CDR3 sequences were aligned to IMGT reference sequences to assign V, D and J gene segments. For a sequence to be retained, a match of at least six nucleotides to both a V gene segment and a J gene segment was required. A rearrangement was called productive if the CDR3 had no stop codons and remained in frame with V and J, and every other rearrangement was called non-productive. CDR3 was defined by IMGT convention, running from the second conserved V-encoded cysteine to the conserved J-encoded phenylalanine. Sequences without an unambiguous match to a single V gene segment were excluded from the earlier analysis of a few hundred of the donors. An earlier analysis of 500 to 700 of the donors classified V segments as functional when productive rearrangements were above 56.7% and as segregating when the standard deviation between donors was above 5%. A statistical classification framework was built to diagnose cytomegalovirus status from the catalog of TCR beta chain sequences. In a later analysis, V and J genes were assigned by comparing TCR nucleotide sequences against IMGT/GENE-DB human TR gene sequences. A later analysis assigned CDR3 sequences and most-parsimonious VDJ recombination scenarios with the TCRdist pipeline. A later analysis defined each TCR beta chain by its CDR3 amino acid sequence plus V-gene family, and excluded reads lacking a unique V-gene family. As a way to deal with suspected cross-contamination and a sequencing artifact, a later analysis dropped over 550 nucleotide sequences that were highly shared and had low generation probability. In a later analysis, a clonal expansion index for each public chain was calculated from normalized within-repertoire ranks of inferred template counts. A later analysis computed generation probabilities with a VDJ recombination model fitted to out-of-frame rearrangements, and checked the results against IGoR. A later analysis scored TCR-TCR, TCR-HLA and TCR-CMV co-occurrence with hypergeometric tests, applying a repertoire-size bias correction to TCR pairs. In a later analysis, false discovery rates were estimated by permuting HLA or CMV assignments 20 times. In a later analysis, co-occurring TCRs were grouped using DBSCAN, with TCRdist sequence similarity added in when clustering inside HLA-allele-positive subsets. Repertoires with fewer than 30,000 or more than 120,000 public chains were left out of co-occurrence clustering, as were five repertoires with anomalous nucleotide sharing. Entries here come from immuneACCESS through TCRdb and include only in-frame sequences with V and J called. Some clones fail to appear in such tables; in the studies checked, an unresolved V gene covers under half of the shortfall, and the cause of the remainder is unknown. D and trimming come from the DNA, and the V and J calls and clone size come from that table. A total of 130,000 to 150,000 clones appear in this sample, roughly three quarters of them only once. The ten biggest clones cover 3% to 4% of the sample.

Study-level results and caveats: In this cohort, only TCR beta chains were sequenced, and detectable features were limited by the absence of alpha or paired-chain data. Because counts were too low, 15 or so rarely observed V segments, including chromosome 9 orphons, were excluded from the earlier analysis of some 590 of the donors. A further reported finding was that TCR beta sequences accurately predicted the HLA-A and HLA-B alleles for most subjects in the first cohort. Because HLA typing was missing for some donors at each locus, association tests included only the typed subset. In a later genetic analysis, fewer N-insertions in productive TCRs were reported among donors in an Asian-associated ancestry cluster than the roughly 640-donor mean. In a later analysis, HLA-associated TCR beta chains were found to be more clonally expanded and to have lower generation probabilities than equally common non-associated chains. A cluster of highly shared sequence variants was judged likely to represent a technical artifact of the sequencing pipeline. Several of the top co-occurrence clusters appeared to be linked to parvovirus B19, influenza, CMV and Epstein-Barr virus, according to a later analysis. In a later analysis, around 17,000 TCR beta sequences were associated with specific HLA alleles at a false discovery rate of 0.05. According to a later analysis, TCR association rates differed among HLA loci, with DRB1 alleles showing the most associated TCRs and HLA-C alleles showing the fewest. When HLA alleles, especially DR and DQ, strongly co-occurred, TCR associations were difficult to assign to individual alleles. According to a later analysis, most CMV-associated TCR beta chains appeared to be HLA-restricted, and the HLA associations seemed to be driven largely by CMV exposure. The presence/absence analyses assumed that sequencing depth was roughly uniform across donors, and that assumption may not be true. Linkage disequilibrium might explain the correlated functional status among segregating V segments, but an unknown experimental factor could not be ruled out. In the study, some 160 TCR beta chains were listed as associated with cytomegalovirus. The classifier was reported to diagnose cytomegalovirus status with high specificity and sensitivity in both the original and validation cohorts. Immune exposure information for the cohort was limited to CMV serostatus. Some IMGT-functional V segments, including TRBV6-2 and TRBV6-3, could not be distinguished by the 87-base-pair reads and were therefore excluded. Most TCR sequences were observed very rarely across donors, whereas some public TCRs were present in many individuals. The authors suggested that the approach could potentially be generalized to other disease states and immunological phenotypes. In an earlier analysis of around 600 of the donors, most TCR beta V segments were observed in productive rearrangements about 87% or about 30% of the time, broadly matching IMGT annotations. V-gene and J-gene trimming of TCR beta chains was associated with a missense DCLRE1C variant in a later genetic analysis, and the association was replicated in an independent cohort. Three of the identified cytomegalovirus-associated TCR beta chains were confirmed in vitro to be specific for cytomegalovirus antigens.

What was sequenced was PBMCs. Recombination connected TRBV9 to TRBJ1-3, with the identity of the D gene unclear. This sequence was found in a female donor in good health and CMV-seronegative. The CDR3 reads as follows: CASSPSPSSGNTIYF. At the DNA level, the sequence is TGTGCCAGCAGCCCGTCTCCGAGCTCTGGAAACACCATATATTTT.